This TCR beta chain was found in a study of blood T cell repertoires in COVID-19. Turning to the study itself: The origin of the acute and convalescent COVID-19 samples was the United States, Italy and Spain. The analysed material was cDNA or gDNA that came from T cells, B-cell-depleted T cells, or PBMCs.

Those enrolled, adults aged roughly 18 to 100 years, came from fewer than 25 US areas. TCRdb's table, derived via immunoSEQ multiplex PCR, lists solely in-frame clones and lacks some. The top ten clones hold more than 1.5% of a sample with a few hundred thousand clones, about 90% of them seen once. Germline V gene data show CDR1 as SGHTA and CDR2 as FQGTGA. The ends lost 3 bases at V and 5 bases at J; junction bases unmatched: 2. CDR3 length: 14 residues. The sequencing sample was made of PBMCs or T cells enriched from blood (not recorded which). The chain employs TRBV7-3 and TRBJ2-1; TRBD2 matches at 9 bases. This TCR derives from a woman aged 55 to 70 who had recovered from COVID-19. The CDR3 DNA sequence: TGTGCCAGCAGCTTGGGACTAGCTCACAATGAGCAGTTCTTC. Amino acids: CASSLGLAHNEQFF.